The 14 T cell receptor beta chains given below trace back to one sample, sequenced in a study of human thymus T cells. Thymic material originated from resections removed in the course of corrective heart surgery. This table comes from immunoSEQ multiplex PCR, and its TCRdb copy is limited to in-frame clones, with some not included. Of some 78,000 clones in the sample, roughly 96% were seen once. The sequencing input was thymus tissue. These receptors came from a boy under two years old with a congenital heart defect but otherwise immunologically healthy.

The rearrangement links TRBV28 to TRBJ2-1, with no clear D. The germline V gene encodes CDR1 MDHEN and CDR2 SYDVKM. This CDR3 contains 16 residues. The V gene lost 3 bases and the J gene lost 7 bases, with 19 bases spanning the gap. For the CDR3, the DNA is TGTGCCAGCAGTTTTCGCCTTTCCACCGATGGGAATGAGCAGTTCTTC. This encodes CASSFRLSTDGNEQFF.

The V gene is TRBV9, the J gene TRBJ2-5; D ambiguous. The germline V gene encodes CDR1 SGDLS and CDR2 YYNGEE. This CDR3 is built from 13 residues. Trimming pared 0 bases from V and 1 base from J, leaving 4 bases between. The chain's CDR3 is CASSVEGQETQYF. The CDR3 DNA reads TGTGCCAGCAGCGTAGAGGGCCAAGAGACCCAGTACTTC.

Regarding this clone: Other DNA sequences in the sample encode the same CDR3. This chain links TRBV27 with TRBJ2-7, with a weak D call TRBD1 (6 bases). Trimming cost V 8 bases and J 3 bases, with 20 bases left between them. The germline gives CDR1 MNHEY, CDR2 SMNVEV (reference sequence). The CDR3 is made up of 15 amino acids. The CDR3 bases are TGTGCCAGCTCCCCTCTTTTGACAGGAAACTACGAGCAGTACTTC. Its translation: CASSPLLTGNYEQYF.

The rearrangement joins TRBV5-1 to TRBJ2-1, with 8 bases matching TRBD1. The junction had 11 bases not matched to a gene; V was cut back by 4 bases and J by 5 bases. Germline CDR1 is SGHRS and CDR2 is YFSETQ. The CDR3 has 16 residues. This chain's CDR3 is CASSPLGQGGDNEQFF. CDR3 bases: TGCGCCAGCAGCCCCCTTGGACAGGGAGGTGACAATGAGCAGTTCTTC.

The chain uses TRBV7-9 and TRBJ1-1; D not certain. The CDR3 extends over 15 amino acids. Germline loops: CDR1 SEHNR, CDR2 FQNEAQ (reference sequence). The V gene lost 4 bases and the J gene lost 1 base, with 13 bases spanning the gap. The CDR3 here is CASSSHPGQNTEAFF. CDR3 in DNA: TGTGCCAGCAGCTCCCACCCGGGCCAGAACACTGAAGCTTTCTTT.

This chain joins TRBV5-1 and TRBJ1-4; the D gene is possibly TRBD1 (5 bases). Trimming took 2 bases from V and 4 from J, leaving 12 bases between them. The CDR3 consists of 15 residues. CDR1 is SGHRS and CDR2 is YFSETQ in the germline V gene. This CDR3 reads CASSFESGHNEKLFF. The CDR3 nucleotides are TGCGCCAGCAGCTTTGAGTCGGGGCATAATGAAAAACTGTTTTTT.

The CDR3 loop is CASSLTRLAGDPASDTQYF. As DNA, the CDR3 is TGTGCCAGCAGCTTAACCCGACTAGCGGGGGACCCCGCCTCGGATACGCAGTATTTT. This chain joins TRBV7-3 and TRBJ2-3; 12 positions agree with TRBD2. There are 19 residues in the CDR3. Unmatched junction bases numbered 13, after V lost 0 bases and J lost 6 bases. The germline V gene has CDR1 SGHTA and CDR2 FQGTGA.

The chain recombines TRBV5-1 with TRBJ2-5, with unresolved D. Germline V gives CDR1 SGHRS, CDR2 YFSETQ. The CDR3 sequence is 12 residues long. The V end lost 0 bases, the J end lost 3 bases, and 3 bases lay between the germline ends. The CDR3 loop reads CASSLEKETQYF. CDR3 nucleotide sequence: TGCGCCAGCAGCTTGGAAAAAGAGACCCAGTACTTC.

The CDR3 here is CASSFTPPAEPDEQYF. DNA of the CDR3: TGTGCCAGCAGTTTTACCCCCCCGGCTGAACCTGACGAGCAGTACTTC. The chain combines TRBV28 with TRBJ2-7; unclear D gene. The CDR3 totals 16 residues. Germline CDR1 MDHEN, CDR2 SYDVKM. V was cut by 3 bases and J by 5 bases, with 20 bases left in between. The entire variable domain, with the rest obtained from reference TRBV28 and TRBJ2-7, is as follows: DVKVTQSSRYLVKRTGEKVFLECVQDMDHENMFWYRQDPGLGLRLIYFSYDVKMKEKGDIPEGYSVSREKKERFSLILESASTNQTSMYLCASSFTPPAEPDEQYFGPGTRLTVT.

This chain joins TRBV2 and TRBJ2-7; 9 nucleotides align to TRBD2. Per the germline V gene, CDR1 is SNHLY and CDR2 is FYNNEI. The length of the CDR3 is 14 residues. Trimming took 7 bases from V and 5 from J; bases not matched to a gene: 9. The CDR3 sequence: CASTPGLACNEQYF. In DNA, the CDR3 is TGTGCCAGCACTCCGGGACTAGCTTGCAACGAGCAGTACTTC.

The chain links TRBV5-1 to TRBJ2-5; 10 bases fit TRBD2. V lost 0 bases to trimming and J lost 2 bases; unmatched junction nucleotides: 7. Germline lookup yields CDR1 SGHRS and CDR2 YFSETQ. CDR3 length equals 17 residues. CDR3 residues: CASSLEASGGLQETQYF. The CDR3 DNA reads as TGCGCCAGCAGCTTGGAGGCTAGCGGGGGTTTACAAGAGACCCAGTACTTC.

Written as DNA, the CDR3 is TGCGCCAGCAGCCATAGCACTAGCGGGGGGGCAGGTGAGCAGTTCTTC. Its protein is CASSHSTSGGAGEQFF. The chain combines TRBV5-1 with TRBJ2-1, with 13 bases matching TRBD2. J lost 9 bases, V lost 4 bases, and 10 bases had no gene match. CDR3 length equals 16 residues. Per germline, CDR1 SGHRS and CDR2 YFSETQ.

V is TRBV12-1 and J is TRBJ1-1. TRBV12-1 is annotated as a pseudogene. The length of the CDR3 is 14 residues. The CDR3 region has the DNA TGTGCCAGCAGCCAGGGGGGGTTGAACACTGAAGCTTTCTTT. Translated, it gives CASSQGGLNTEAFF.

The chain uses TRBV5-4 and TRBJ1-2; D is uncertain. V lost 6 bases, J lost 3 bases, and 15 bases lay in between. The germline CDR1 and CDR2 sequences are SGHNT and YYREEE (reference sequence). The CDR3 loop spans 14 amino acids. The CDR3 loop is CASTQERVHYGYTF. The CDR3 DNA reads as TGTGCCAGCACCCAGGAACGGGTCCACTATGGCTACACCTTC. Supplemented by reference TRBV5-4 and TRBJ1-2, the full variable domain reads ETGVTQSPTHLIKTRGQQVTLRCSSQSGHNTVSWYQQALGQGPQFIFQYYREEENGRGNFPPRFSGLQFPNYSSELNVNALELDDSALYLCASTQERVHYGYTFGSGTRLTVV.